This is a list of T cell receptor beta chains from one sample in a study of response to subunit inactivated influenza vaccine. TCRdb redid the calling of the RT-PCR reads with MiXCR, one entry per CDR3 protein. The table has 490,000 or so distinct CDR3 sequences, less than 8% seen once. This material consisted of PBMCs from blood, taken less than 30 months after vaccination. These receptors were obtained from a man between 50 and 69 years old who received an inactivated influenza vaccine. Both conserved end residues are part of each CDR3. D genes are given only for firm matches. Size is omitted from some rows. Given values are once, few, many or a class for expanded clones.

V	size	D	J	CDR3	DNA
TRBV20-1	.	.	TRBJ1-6	CSARDAGYNSPLHF	TGCAGTGCTAGAGACGCAGGGTATAATTCACCCCTCCACTTT
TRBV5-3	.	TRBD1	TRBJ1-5	CARRHDRDRDQPQHF	TGTGCCAGAAGACATGACCGGGACAGGGATCAGCCCCAGCATTTT
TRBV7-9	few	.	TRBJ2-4	CASSLHDRNIQYF	TGTGCCAGCAGCTTACACGACAGAAACATTCAGTACTTC
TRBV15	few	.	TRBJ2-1	CATSRDRYSQNYNEQFF	TGTGCCACCAGCAGAGATCGGTATAGCCAAAACTACAATGAGCAGTTCTTC
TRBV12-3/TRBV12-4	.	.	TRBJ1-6	CASSLGLQESPLHF	TGTGCCAGCAGTTTAGGACTACAAGAGTCACCCCTCCACTTT
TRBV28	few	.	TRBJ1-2	CASSFPTGANYGYTF	TGTGCCAGCAGTTTTCCGACAGGTGCCAACTATGGCTACACCTTC
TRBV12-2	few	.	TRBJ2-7	CASRLGSVVGQDSYEQYF	TGTGCAAGTCGCTTAGGGTCGGTTGTTGGGCAAGACTCCTACGAGCAGTACTTC
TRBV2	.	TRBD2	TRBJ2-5	CASSELAGQETQYF	TGTGCCAGCAGTGAACTAGCGGGACAAGAGACCCAGTACTTC
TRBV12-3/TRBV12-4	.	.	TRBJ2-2	CASSLRKNTGELFF	TGTGCCAGCAGTTTACGGAAGAACACCGGGGAGCTGTTTTTT
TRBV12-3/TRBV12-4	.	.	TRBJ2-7	CASSITALRVISYEQYF	TGTGCCAGCAGTATAACAGCCCTACGGGTTATCTCCTACGAGCAGTACTTC
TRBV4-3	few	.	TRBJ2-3	CASSQDFFGWTSTDTQYF	TGCGCCAGCAGCCAAGATTTTTTCGGGTGGACTAGCACAGATACGCAGTATTTT
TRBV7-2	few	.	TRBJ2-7	CASSLIGGAPEQYF	TGTGCCAGCAGCTTAATCGGCGGGGCCCCCGAGCAGTACTTC
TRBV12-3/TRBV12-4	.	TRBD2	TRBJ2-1	CASSFGSGGWTSYNEQFF	TGTGCCAGCAGTTTTGGTAGCGGGGGTTGGACGTCCTACAATGAGCAGTTCTTC
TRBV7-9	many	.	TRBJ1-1	CASRGAGTEAFF	TGTGCCTCTCGGGGGGCTGGGACTGAAGCTTTCTTT
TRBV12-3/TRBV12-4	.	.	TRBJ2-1	CASSLDQGSLGF	TGTGCCAGCAGTTTAGACCAGGGGTCTCTGGGGTTC
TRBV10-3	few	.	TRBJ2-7	CAISAGTHTYEQYF	TGTGCCATCAGTGCCGGGACACATACCTACGAGCAGTACTTC
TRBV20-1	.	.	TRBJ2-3	CSAWIVATSTDTQYF	TGCAGTGCTTGGATTGTAGCGACTAGCACAGATACGCAGTATTTT
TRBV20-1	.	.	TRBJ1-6	CSAREINSPLHF	TGCAGTGCTCGGGAGATTAATTCACCCCTCCACTTT
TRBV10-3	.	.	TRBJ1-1	CAISERDGEAFF	TGTGCCATCAGTGAGCGGGACGGTGAAGCTTTCTTT
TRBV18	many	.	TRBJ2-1	CASSPQGSNEQFF	TGTGCCAGCTCTCCACAGGGCTCCAATGAGCAGTTCTTC
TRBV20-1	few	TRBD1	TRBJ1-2	CIIRDRGLGYTF	TGCATCATCCGGGACAGGGGGCTTGGCTACACCTTC
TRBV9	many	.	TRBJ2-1	CASSLWDFVGNEQFF	TGTGCCAGCAGCCTCTGGGACTTCGTAGGGAATGAGCAGTTCTTC
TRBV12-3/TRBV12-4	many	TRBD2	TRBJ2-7	CASRGGSYEQYF	TGTGCCAGCAGGGGGGGGTCCTACGAGCAGTACTTC
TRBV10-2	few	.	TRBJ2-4	CASIDGGPKNIQYF	TGCGCCAGCATTGACGGTGGACCCAAAAACATTCAGTACTTC
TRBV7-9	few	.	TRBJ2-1	CASSPLQGSSYNEQFF	TGTGCCAGCAGCCCTTTACAGGGAAGCTCCTACAATGAGCAGTTCTTC
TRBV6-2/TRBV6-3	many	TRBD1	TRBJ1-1	CASSLPGQGANTEAFF	TGTGCCAGCAGTCTCCCGGGACAGGGGGCGAACACTGAAGCTTTCTTT
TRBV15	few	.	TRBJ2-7	CATSSLLSGTQAEQYF	TGTGCCACCAGCAGTCTCCTCTCCGGGACACAGGCCGAGCAGTACTTC
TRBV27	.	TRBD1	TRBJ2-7	CASSPNRGNYEQYF	TGTGCCAGCAGTCCCAACAGGGGAAACTACGAGCAGTACTTC
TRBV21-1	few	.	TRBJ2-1	CASSKETRRRNLTPNYNEQFF	TGTGCCAGCAGCAAAGAGACCCGGCGGCGGAATCTTACCCCCAATTACAATGAGCAGTTCTTC
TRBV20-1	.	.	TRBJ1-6	CSARADTVSPLHF	TGCAGTGCTAGAGCTGACACGGTTTCACCCCTCCACTTT
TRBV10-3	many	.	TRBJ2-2	CAISGGLTGELFF	TGTGCCATCAGTGGGGGGCTGACCGGGGAGCTGTTTTTT
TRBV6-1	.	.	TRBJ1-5	CASSPTGGGNQPQHF	TGTGCCAGCAGCCCTACGGGGGGCGGCAATCAGCCCCAGCATTTT
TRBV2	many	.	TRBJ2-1	CASSEQRVSSYNEQFF	TGTGCCAGCAGTGAACAGCGGGTGAGCTCCTACAATGAGCAGTTCTTC
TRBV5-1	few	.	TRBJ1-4	CASSLGTGSEKLFF	TGCGCCAGCAGCTTGGGGACTGGCAGCGAAAAACTGTTTTTT